The 18 T cell receptor beta chains presented below share a single source sample, sequenced in a study of human T cells and chemical hapten exposure. Time point reported: patch test 3, about 24 weeks after DPC sensitization. Treatment defined: therapeutic diphenylcyclopropenone sensitization with weekly scalp DPC. MiXCR, run by TCRdb on the RACE reads, gives a single entry per CDR3 protein. The table shows more than 85,000 distinct CDR3 sequences, with nearly 35% occurring only once. Sequenced material: whole blood, taken in connection with sensitization to the hapten diphenylcyclopropenone (DPC). Receptors originate from a man aged 40-49 years with alopecia areata. Some clones in this sample may be carry-over from other donors' samples.

This clonotype came up a few times. V gene TRBV6-4 combines with J gene TRBJ2-3, with TRBD1 identical over 8 bases. Germline lookup yields CDR1 MRHNA and CDR2 SNTAGT. The V gene end was trimmed by 4 bases and the J gene end by 8 bases; junction bases not matched to a gene: 11. The CDR3 is 15 residues long. The CDR3 protein is CASSVTQGALGTQYF. The CDR3, as DNA: TGTGCCAGCAGTGTAACCCAGGGGGCTCTAGGTACGCAGTATTTT.

Written as DNA, the CDR3 is TGTGCCAGCAGTGAAGCGGGCAGGGTCAACACAGATACGCAGTATTTT. Protein product: CASSEAGRVNTDTQYF. This chain joins TRBV2 and TRBJ2-3, with a possible D match to TRBD1 (5 bases). Germline values: CDR1 SNHLY, CDR2 FYNNEI. The length of the CDR3 is 16 residues. V was pared by 0 bases and J by 2 bases, with 12 bases between.

This clonotype was observed a few times. The chain employs TRBV7-2 and TRBJ2-3; perhaps TRBD2 as D (5 bases). Trimming pared 10 bases from V and 6 bases from J, leaving 23 bases between. In germline, CDR1 is SGHTA, CDR2 FQGNSA. The CDR3 is made up of 15 amino acids. The CDR3 coding sequence is TGTGCCACGCAAACACTAGTTACGAGGTCCGATACGCAGTATTTT. Amino acid sequence: CATQTLVTRSDTQYF.

The chain uses TRBV20-1 and TRBJ1-1; D not resolved. Germline V CDR1 and CDR2: DFQATT, SNEGSKA (reference sequence). Between the trimmed V and J ends, which lost 0 bases and 0 bases, there was a span of 11 bases. The CDR3 extends over 15 amino acids. CDR3 DNA: TGCAGTGCTAGAGATCTCAACAAGTTGAACACTGAAGCTTTCTTT. Amino acid sequence: CSARDLNKLNTEAFF.

This clonotype was seen only once. This chain uses TRBV2 with TRBJ2-7, with D hard to call. The CDR3 sequence is 13 residues long. Germline values: CDR1 SNHLY, CDR2 FYNNEI. The V end was cut by 1 base, the J end by 7 bases, with 11 bases between. This CDR3 reads CASSEELLREQYV. CDR3 DNA: TGTGCCAGCAGTGAAGAGCTTCTAAGAGAGCAGTACGTC.

This clonotype was observed at least ten times. The CDR3 region is CASSVGEGEQFF. Written as DNA, the CDR3 is TGTGCCAGCAGCGTAGGTGAGGGTGAGCAGTTCTTC. This chain connects TRBV9 to TRBJ2-1; D perhaps matches TRBD2 (5 bases). V shed 0 bases and J shed 9 bases, with 7 bases lying between them. The CDR3 has 12 residues. Per germline, CDR1 SGDLS and CDR2 YYNGEE. Variable domain in full (rest from reference TRBV9 and TRBJ2-1): DSGVTQTPKHLITATGQRVTLRCSPRSGDLSVYWYQQSLDQGLQFLIQYYNGEERAKGNILERFSAQQFPDLHSELNLSSLELGDSALYFCASSVGEGEQFFGPGTRLTVL.

This rearrangement joins TRBV7-2 to TRBJ1-1; 8 bases are shared with TRBD1. CDR1 SGHTA and CDR2 FQGNSA come from the germline V gene. The J segment lost 1 base and the V segment lost 10 bases, leaving 8 bases of the junction unmatched. The CDR3 covers 14 residues. The CDR3 protein is CATMRGQANTEAFF. The CDR3 nucleotides read TGTGCCACCATGAGGGGACAGGCGAACACTGAAGCTTTCTTT.

The CDR3 DNA reads as TGTGCCAGCAGTTATATTACCTCCACAGATACGCAGTATTTT. It is translated as CASSYITSTDTQYF. This chain uses TRBV6-2 or TRBV6-3 with TRBJ2-3; no clear D. Trimming left V 3 bases short and J 2 bases short, with 9 bases between. CDR1 MNHEY and CDR2 SVGEGT come from the germline V gene. This CDR3 is built from 14 residues.

This clonotype was counted between two and nine times. CDR3 sequence reads: CASSQDRTLVGTDTQYF. Written as DNA, the CDR3 is TGTGCCAGCAGCCAAGATAGAACCCTAGTTGGTACAGATACGCAGTATTTT. This chain connects TRBV3-1 to TRBJ2-3; no definite D call. This CDR3 region has 17 residues. Germline V gives CDR1 LGHDT, CDR2 YNNKEL (reference sequence). Deletions cut 0 bases from V and 3 bases from J, with 16 bases between.

The rearrangement joins TRBV24-1 to TRBJ2-3, with 9 bases fitting TRBD2. The CDR3 totals 16 residues. With V trimmed by 4 bases and J by 2 bases, 6 bases remained unmatched. In germline, CDR1 is KGHDR, CDR2 SFDVKD. CDR3 DNA: TGTGCCACCAGTGACGCGAGGACTAGCGACACAGATACGCAGTATTTT. Its translation: CATSDARTSDTDTQYF.

The rearrangement uses TRBV5-1 and TRBJ2-3, with 10 bases lining up with TRBD2. Germline V lookup: CDR1 SGHRS, CDR2 YFSETQ. This CDR3 comprises 19 residues. The trim removed 0 bases at V and 4 bases at J, leaving 14 bases unmatched. CDR3 DNA sequence: TGCGCCAGCAGCTTGGCCACTTACCGGACTAGCGGAGTGTCAGATACGCAGTATTTT. This sequence encodes CASSLATYRTSGVSDTQYF.

This clonotype has only one observation. The chain recombines TRBV6-6 with TRBJ1-3; possibly TRBD1 for D (6 bases). The CDR3 length is 15 residues. Trimming pared 2 bases from V and 0 bases from J, leaving 8 bases between. Per the germline V gene, CDR1 is MNHNY and CDR2 is SVGAGI (reference sequence). The CDR3 loop reads CASSYDRTSGNTIYF. The CDR3 DNA reads TGTGCCAGCAGTTACGACAGGACCTCTGGAAACACCATATATTTT.

This clonotype was seen only a few times. The chain links TRBV6-2 or TRBV6-3 to TRBJ2-7, with D unresolved. With 8 bases removed from V and 0 bases from J, the gap between germline ends came to 14 bases. This CDR3 is built from 14 residues. Germline CDR1 is MNHEY and CDR2 is SVGEGT. The CDR3 sequence is CASLTPPPSYEQYF. The CDR3 nucleotides read TGTGCCAGCCTTACCCCGCCACCCTCCTACGAGCAGTACTTC.

This clonotype was observed a handful of times. The gene calls are TRBV20-1 and TRBJ1-5, with 7 bases matching TRBD1. The CDR3 totals 15 residues. Per germline, CDR1 DFQATT and CDR2 SNEGSKA (reference sequence). V shed 4 bases, J shed 2 bases, and the junction held 8 bases outside the gene matches. The CDR3 sequence: CSAKTGVGGNQPQHF. The CDR3 nucleotides are TGCAGTGCTAAAACAGGGGTCGGAGGCAATCAGCCCCAGCATTTT.

J is TRBJ1-5 and V is TRBV3-1; D is ambiguous. Trimming took off 1 base at V and 1 base at J, with 8 bases between the two ends. This CDR3 has 15 amino acids. Looked up from germline, CDR1 is LGHDT and CDR2 is YNNKEL (reference sequence). The CDR3: CASSQGRSSNQPQHF. For the CDR3, the DNA is TGTGCCAGCAGCCAAGGACGGAGCAGCAATCAGCCCCAGCATTTT. The whole variable domain, filled in from reference TRBV3-1 and TRBJ1-5, reads DTAVSQTPKYLVTQMGNDKSIKCEQNLGHDTMYWYKQDSKKFLKIMFSYNNKELIINETVPNRFSPKSPDKAHLNLHINSLELGDSAVYFCASSQGRSSNQPQHFGDGTRLSIL.

The chain's CDR3 is CASSKVQRGRPTHILTYYEQYV. The CDR3, as DNA: TGTGCCAGCAGCAAAGTACAAAGGGGACGACCGACACACATTTTGACCTACTACGAGCAGTACGTC. This rearrangement joins TRBV21-1 to TRBJ2-7; the table's D call, TRBD1, has no DNA check behind it. TRBV21-1 is recorded as a pseudogene. The CDR3 has 22 residues.

The chain is built from TRBV29-1 and TRBJ2-1; D is unresolved. The CDR3 has 10 residues. The germline V and J ends were trimmed by 4 bases and 9 bases, with 7 bases remaining between them. Germline lookup yields CDR1 SQVTM and CDR2 ANQGSEA. The DNA of the CDR3 is TGCAGCGTTGCTGTCTCTGAGCAGTTCTTC. Translating it yields CSVAVSEQFF.

This chain links TRBV20-1 with TRBJ2-3; D might be TRBD2 (5 bases). Germline V gives CDR1 DFQATT, CDR2 SNEGSKA (reference sequence). The V end lost 4 bases, the J end lost 0 bases, and 8 bases lay between the germline ends. This CDR3 is built from 13 residues. This CDR3 is CSAIGGSTDTQYF. The CDR3 DNA is TGCAGTGCTATTGGCGGGAGCACAGATACGCAGTATTTT.